Ten or more counts support the clone carrying this TCR beta chain. It was blood bank volunteers in Maryland, USA who made up the healthy controls. Where libraries were unsorted, they were derived from 2 million PBMCs stored at -80 degrees C. This sample was included in a study of neurological immune-mediated disorders. From 15-18 subjects, each sequencing run yielded over 170 million TCR-beta sequences. MiXCR, run by TCRdb on the 5' RACE reads, gives a single entry per CDR3 protein. The table has about 41,000 distinct CDR3 sequences, about 13% seen once; the top ten hold roughly 1.3%. Germline V gene sequence: CDR1 SQVTM, CDR2 ANQGSEA. The length of the CDR3 is 13 residues. The germline V and J ends were trimmed by 4 bases and 4 bases, with 13 bases remaining between them.

The chain employs TRBV29-1 and TRBJ1-2; maybe TRBD1 (6 bases). Sequenced material: PBMCs. The clonotype comes from a female donor in good health. CDR3 DNA: TGCAGCGTTGGTGGGGCAGGGGCCTATGGCTACACCTTC. Translating gives CSVGGAGAYGYTF.